This is a list of T cell receptor beta chains from one sample in a study of blood T cells in healthy people across ages. One entry per CDR3 protein, called by TCRdb with MiXCR from the 5' RACE reads. The sample carries about 930,000 distinct CDR3 sequences, approximately 32% recorded once. These same data were also listed under a study on T cells of mothers and their children.

The sequenced material came from blood. The receptors were gathered from a woman aged 40 to 50 in good health. The CDR3 runs from the conserved cysteine through the conserved F or W. Each record gives: D gene, V gene, clone size, J gene, CDR3 protein, CDR3 DNA. A D gene is named only where the DNA matches it firmly. A clone size is listed for some rows: how often the clone was seen (once, few, many), or a class if it is expanded.

>.|TRBV18|few|TRBJ1-1
CASSPSAYTEAFF
TGTGCCAGCTCACCCTCCGCCTACACTGAAGCTTTCTTT
>.|TRBV20-1|.|TRBJ1-5
CSALTWGQPQHF
TGCAGTGCTCTGACGTGGGGTCAGCCCCAGCATTTT
>.|TRBV20-1|.|TRBJ1-2
CSVQHYGYTF
TGCAGTGTTCAACACTATGGCTACACCTTC
>TRBD1|TRBV12-3/TRBV12-4|many|TRBJ1-5
CASSARLRTGDGQPQHF
TGTGCCAGCAGTGCTCGGCTTCGGACAGGGGATGGTCAGCCCCAGCATTTT
>.|TRBV6-6|many|TRBJ2-3
CASSYSGPRESTDTQYF
TGTGCCAGCAGTTACTCCGGACCGCGAGAGAGCACAGATACGCAGTATTTT
>TRBD2|TRBV7-2|.|TRBJ2-1
CASRRLAGTSSYNEQFF
TGTGCCAGCAGACGACTAGCGGGGACAAGCTCCTACAATGAGCAGTTCTTC
>.|TRBV20-1|.|TRBJ2-2
CSAVEGSRYGYTFGSGTRELFF
.
>.|TRBV12-3/TRBV12-4|.|TRBJ2-5
CTSSLTDSREQYF
TGTACCAGCAGCTTAACGGATAGCAGGGAGCAGTACTTC
>TRBD1|TRBV6-5|.|TRBJ2-7
CASSLPGQGGAEQYF
TGTGCCAGCAGTCTCCCGGGACAGGGGGGGGCCGAGCAGTACTTC
>.|TRBV7-9|few|TRBJ2-5
CASSFGTRGGETQYF
TGTGCCAGCAGCTTTGGGACCAGGGGGGGGGAGACCCAGTACTTC
>.|TRBV7-9|few|TRBJ1-2
CASSLGGYDYGYTF
TGTGCCAGCAGCTTAGGGGGTTACGACTATGGCTACACCTTC
>.|TRBV7-2|once|TRBJ1-5
CVSSYGQNQPQHF
TGTGTCAGCAGCTACGGACAGAATCAGCCCCAGCATTTT
>.|TRBV5-1|few|TRBJ2-2
CASKANLVGTGELFF
TGCGCCAGCAAGGCAAACCTTGTGGGGACCGGGGAGCTGTTTTTT
>TRBD2|TRBV9|.|TRBJ2-3
CASSAPGLAGLTDTQYF
TGTGCCAGCAGCGCTCCGGGACTAGCGGGGCTAACAGATACGCAGTATTTT
>.|TRBV29-1|.|TRBJ1-1
CSAVGLPDTEAFF
TGCAGCGCTGTAGGGCTACCTGACACTGAAGCTTTCTTT
>TRBD1|TRBV5-6|many|TRBJ2-7
CASSYFFRTGKSYEQYF
TGTGCCAGCAGCTACTTTTTTCGGACAGGGAAATCCTACGAGCAGTACTTC
>TRBD2|TRBV11-2|few|TRBJ2-3
CASSVFPSGGAVDTQYF
TGTGCCAGCAGCGTTTTCCCTAGCGGGGGGGCCGTAGATACGCAGTATTTT
>TRBD1|TRBV6-6|.|TRBJ2-7
CASSYRDRANEQYF
TGTGCCAGCAGTTACCGGGACAGGGCGAACGAGCAGTACTTC
>TRBD2|TRBV7-2|few|TRBJ2-2
CASSSRLAGLGELFF
TGTGCCAGCAGCTCCCGACTAGCGGGGTTAGGGGAGCTGTTTTTT
>TRBD2|TRBV20-1|.|TRBJ2-1
CSARLAGEQETQFF
TGCAGTGCTAGACTAGCGGGGGAGCAAGAGACCCAGTTCTTC
>TRBD1|TRBV7-2|.|TRBJ1-2
CASNSPGGQGNGYTF
TGTGCCAGCAACTCCCCAGGGGGACAGGGGAATGGCTACACCTTC
>TRBD1|TRBV29-1|few|TRBJ1-5
CSVSDRGSNQPQHF
TGCAGCGTTTCCGACAGGGGAAGCAATCAGCCCCAGCATTTT
>TRBD1|TRBV7-8|.|TRBJ2-1
CASKTVANPGQGGYEQFF
TGTGCCAGCAAAACTGTGGCCAACCCGGGACAGGGGGGCTATGAGCAGTTCTTC
>.|TRBV20-1|many|TRBJ2-6
CSAREYGEFSGANVLTF
TGCAGTGCTAGGGAGTATGGGGAGTTCTCTGGGGCCAACGTCCTGACTTTC
>TRBD1|TRBV6-1|few|TRBJ2-1
CASSGFRLGQGNEQFF
TGTGCCAGCAGTGGGTTTCGCTTGGGACAGGGCAATGAGCAGTTCTTC
>.|TRBV18|few|TRBJ2-4
CASSPNTVAIQYF
TGTGCCAGCTCACCAAACACGGTGGCCATTCAGTACTTC
>.|TRBV7-3|many|TRBJ2-7
CASSLSAAPNYEQYF
TGTGCCAGCAGCTTATCCGCCGCTCCCAACTACGAGCAGTACTTC
>.|TRBV9|many|TRBJ1-5
CASSVGGSSNQPQHF
TGTGCCAGCAGCGTAGGGGGCAGCAGCAATCAGCCCCAGCATTTT
>.|TRBV5-4|.|TRBJ2-7
CASSWTGTLEDEQYF
TGTGCCAGCAGCTGGACCGGGACCCTGGAGGACGAGCAGTACTTC
>.|TRBV2|few|TRBJ1-6
CASRQGMTPLHF
TGTGCCAGCCGCCAGGGTATGACACCCCTCCACTTT
>.|TRBV5-4|many|TRBJ2-5
CASRPDRITGETQYF
TGTGCCAGCAGACCGGACAGAATTACCGGGGAGACCCAGTACTTC